This TCR beta chain derives from a study of cytomegalovirus exposure and HLA in healthy donors. Points from the study as a whole: When a later analysis compared HLA-associated TCR beta chains with equally common others, the HLA-associated chains turned out to be more clonally expanded and to have lower generation probabilities.

PCR used 60 Vbeta primers and 13 Jbeta primers. Libraries were prepared by immunoSEQ multiplex PCR; TCRdb keeps only in-frame clonotypes and omits some of them. The table has under 200,000 clones, approximately 85% seen once. In the case of this clone: What it binds is not known.

The germline V gene encodes CDR1 MNHEY and CDR2 SMNVEV (reference sequence). CDR3 length: 16 amino acids. V gave up 0 bases and J gave up 3 bases, with 15 bases separating them. The chain combines TRBV27 with TRBJ2-7; a weak D match, TRBD2 (6 bases). The sequenced material came from PBMCs. This TCR was sampled from a man aged 25 to 40 in good health and CMV-seropositive. The CDR3 DNA is TGTGCCAGCAGTTTATCGGGGATGGAGGGGCTCTACGAGCAGTACTTC. This gives the protein CASSLSGMEGLYEQYF.